This note documents a single T cell receptor (beta chain) sequence. This sample is part of a study of blood T cell repertoires in COVID-19. TCRdb keeps only in-frame clones here, not all; method: immunoSEQ multiplex PCR. The sample yields about 120,000 clones, around 89% seen once. Germline V gene data show CDR1 as ENHRY and CDR2 as SYGVKD. This CDR3 is 15 amino acids long. Trimming cost V 11 bases and J 6 bases; bases outside gene matches: 16. The gene calls are TRBV10-3 and TRBJ2-1, with 7 bases aligning to TRBD2. The origin of this receptor is a human donor in a cohort sampled during active COVID-19. Sequences were obtained from peripheral blood. The DNA of the CDR3 is TGTGCCTCCCAGGGCGGGACTAAGTACCCCAATGAGCAGTTCTTC. This sequence encodes CASQGGTKYPNEQFF.